The 5 T cell receptor beta chains below were found in one sample sequenced in a study of blood T cell repertoires in COVID-19. Data came from immunoSEQ multiplex PCR; TCRdb stores just in-frame clones and leaves some out. The sample consists of around 170,000 clones, over 70% of them appearing once. Sequencing input: peripheral blood. Receptor source: a woman in her sixties with acute or convalescent COVID-19.

The chain is built from TRBV7-2 and TRBJ2-5, with 9 bases matching TRBD1. V was pared by 4 bases and J by 4 bases, with 7 bases of the junction left unmatched. This CDR3 has 15 residues. The germline gives CDR1 SGHTA, CDR2 FQGNSA. The CDR3 DNA sequence: TGTGCCAGCAGCTCGGGACAGGGAAGAAGAGAGACCCAGTACTTC. Its protein is CASSSGQGRRETQYF.

The chain employs TRBV18 and TRBJ1-1; no firm D call. V lost 0 bases and J 4 bases, leaving 9 bases between the germline ends. CDR1 KGHSH and CDR2 LQKENI come from the germline V gene. The length of the CDR3 is 14 residues. CDR3 in DNA: TGTGCCAGCTCACCACCCTCGGTTTCCACTGAAGCTTTCTTT. This translates into CASSPPSVSTEAFF.

This clone was picked up a small number of times. The V gene is TRBV3-1 (or the pseudogene TRBV3-2), the J gene TRBJ2-7, with D perhaps TRBD2 (5 bases). This CDR3 comprises 12 residues. Trimming removed 4 bases from V and 6 bases from J, with 10 bases in between. From germline, CDR1 is LGHDT and CDR2 YNNKEL (reference sequence). For the CDR3, the DNA is TGTGCCAGCAGCCCAAGTCGGGGCGAGCAGTACTTC. The encoded protein is CASSPSRGEQYF.

This clone appeared a single time. The CDR3 bases are TGTGCCAGCAATCCCAGCGGAGCCCCTGAAAAACTGTTTTTT. This translates into CASNPSGAPEKLFF. The chain joins TRBV2 to TRBJ1-4; no clear D. Between the trimmed V and J ends, which lost 7 bases and 7 bases, there was a span of 16 bases. The CDR3 is made up of 14 amino acids. Germline V lookup: CDR1 SNHLY, CDR2 FYNNEI.

The chain combines TRBV5-4 with TRBJ2-2; TRBD2 matches at 7 bases. The ends lost 1 base at V and 2 bases at J; junction bases unmatched: 8. Germline V gene lookup returns CDR1 SGHNT and CDR2 YYREEE (reference sequence). The CDR3 has 17 amino acids. The CDR3 region is CASSLRSSAGNTGELFF. As DNA, the CDR3 is TGTGCCAGCAGCTTGCGGTCCTCAGCGGGAAACACCGGGGAGCTGTTTTTT.